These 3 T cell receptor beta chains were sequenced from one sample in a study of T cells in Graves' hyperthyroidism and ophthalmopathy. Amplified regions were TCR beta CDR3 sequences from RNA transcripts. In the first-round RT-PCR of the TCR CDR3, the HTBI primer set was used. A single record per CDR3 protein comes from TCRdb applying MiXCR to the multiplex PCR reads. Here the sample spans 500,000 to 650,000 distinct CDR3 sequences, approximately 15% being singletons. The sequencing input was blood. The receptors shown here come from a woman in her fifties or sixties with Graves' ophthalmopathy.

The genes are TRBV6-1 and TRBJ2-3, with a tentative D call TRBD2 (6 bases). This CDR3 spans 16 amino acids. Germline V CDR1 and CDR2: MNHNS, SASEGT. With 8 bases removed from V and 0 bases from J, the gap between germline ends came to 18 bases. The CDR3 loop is CASRGSSVSSTDTQYF. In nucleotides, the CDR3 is TGTGCCAGCCGGGGGTCTAGCGTTTCGAGCACAGATACGCAGTATTTT.

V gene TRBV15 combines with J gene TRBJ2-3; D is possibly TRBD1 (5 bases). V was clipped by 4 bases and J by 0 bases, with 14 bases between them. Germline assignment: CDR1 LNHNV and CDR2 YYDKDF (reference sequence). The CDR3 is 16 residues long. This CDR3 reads CATSNFRQGSTDTQYF. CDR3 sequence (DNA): TGTGCCACCAGCAATTTTAGGCAGGGTAGCACAGATACGCAGTATTTT.

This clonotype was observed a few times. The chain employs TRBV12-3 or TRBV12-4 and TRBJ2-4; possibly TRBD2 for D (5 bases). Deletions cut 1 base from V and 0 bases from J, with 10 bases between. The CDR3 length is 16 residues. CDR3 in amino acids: CASSLVGELAKNIQYF. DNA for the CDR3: TGTGCCAGCAGTTTAGTCGGGGAATTAGCCAAAAACATTCAGTACTTC.